This T cell receptor (beta chain) was identified in a study of cytomegalovirus exposure and HLA in healthy donors. Remarks on this clone: The antigen remains unidentified.

V was cut by 0 bases and J by 8 bases, with 9 bases left in between. CDR3 length: 13 residues. Germline V gene lookup returns CDR1 SGHNT and CDR2 YYREEE (reference sequence). PCR used 60 Vbeta primers and 13 Jbeta primers. Using immunoSEQ multiplex PCR, the repertoire was profiled, and TCRdb retains in-frame clones only, with some absent. Recorded here are around 130,000 clones; the top ten clones represent 1.5% to 1.7%. Study-wide results and caveats: Under in vitro conditions, a few CMV-associated chains were confirmed as specific for CMV antigens. Common viral pathogens (according to a later analysis) appeared linked to several of the most significant clusters. Accurate prediction of HLA-A and HLA-B alleles (for most subjects) was reportedly achieved from TCR beta sequences. Sequencing artifact likely explains a cluster of highly shared sequence variants.

This receptor was identified in a middle-aged woman in good health and CMV-seronegative. Sequencing used PBMCs. The chain recombines TRBV5-4 with TRBJ2-1, with D tentatively TRBD2 (5 bases). The CDR3 nucleotides read TGTGCCAGCAGCTTGGGGCAGAGGGATGAGCAGTTCTTC. This sequence encodes CASSLGQRDEQFF.